One sample yielded the 15 T cell receptor beta chains listed below, sequenced in a study of early T cells in non-severe SARS-CoV-2 infection. From the 5' RACE reads, TCRdb called clonotypes with MiXCR, one entry per CDR3 protein. The sample contains about 110,000 distinct CDR3 sequences, 12% of which appear only once. The specimen sequenced was whole blood. The receptors stem from an adult who was a healthcare worker with PCR-confirmed SARS-CoV-2 infection or an uninfected control (not recorded which).

The rearrangement uses TRBV3-1 and TRBJ2-2, with 7 bases lining up with TRBD1. With V trimmed by 0 bases and J by 5 bases, 9 bases remained unmatched. This CDR3 region has 17 residues. Per germline, CDR1 LGHDT and CDR2 YNNKEL (reference sequence). Here the CDR3 reads CASSQDMVGTETGELFF. In nucleotides, the CDR3 is TGTGCCAGCAGCCAAGATATGGTAGGGACAGAGACCGGGGAGCTGTTTTTT.

This clonotype was seen more than once but under ten times. This chain joins TRBV20-1 and TRBJ2-7; possibly TRBD1 for D (8 bases). V lost 0 bases, J lost 4 bases, and 19 bases lay in between. This CDR3 contains 16 residues. Germline assignment: CDR1 DFQATT and CDR2 SNEGSKA (reference sequence). The CDR3 is CSARDPGQGGGYEQYF. The CDR3 region has the DNA TGCAGTGCTAGAGATCCCGGACAGGGAGGGGGTTACGAGCAGTACTTC.

This clonotype was seen ten or more times. This chain uses TRBV4-1 with TRBJ1-4, with 9 positions matching TRBD1. This CDR3 comprises 16 residues. Germline values: CDR1 MGHRA, CDR2 YSYEKL. The V segment lost 5 bases and the J segment 7 bases; nucleotides outside the gene matches: 11. DNA for the CDR3: TGCGCCAGCAGCTCAGTGGTGGGACAGGGAGGTGAAAAACTGTTTTTT. Translating it yields CASSSVVGQGGEKLFF.

V gene TRBV6-1 combines with J gene TRBJ2-7, with TRBD1 as a possible D gene (6 bases). The CDR3 is 15 amino acids. Germline values: CDR1 MNHNS, CDR2 SASEGT. Trimming pared 7 bases from V and 3 bases from J, leaving 19 bases between. The CDR3 DNA sequence: TGTGCCAGCAAACGCCCGGACAGACCCGTCTACGAGCAGTACTTC. It translates to CASKRPDRPVYEQYF.

This chain uses TRBV11-2 with TRBJ2-1; D may match TRBD1 or TRBD2 (5 bases each). This CDR3 has 16 amino acids. The germline CDR1 and CDR2 sequences are SGHAT and FQNNGV. Between the trimmed V and J ends, which lost 7 bases and 3 bases, there was a span of 19 bases. The CDR3 is CASNSFGTGIYNEQFF. The CDR3 DNA reads TGTGCCAGCAACTCCTTCGGGACGGGGATCTACAATGAGCAGTTCTTC.

This clonotype has more than one count but fewer than ten. This chain links TRBV14 with TRBJ1-1; unclear D gene. CDR3 length: 13 amino acids. Trimming removed 5 bases from V and 2 bases from J, with 9 bases in between. Germline V gene data show CDR1 as SGHDN and CDR2 as FVKESK. The CDR3 loop is CASSYELNTEAFF. CDR3 DNA: TGTGCCAGCAGCTACGAACTAAACACTGAAGCTTTCTTT. The whole variable domain, remainder taken from reference TRBV14 and TRBJ1-1, is EAGVTQFPSHSVIEKGQTVTLRCDPISGHDNLYWYRRVMGKEIKFLLHFVKESKQDESGMPNNRFLAERTGGTYSTLKVQPAELEDSGVYFCASSYELNTEAFFGQGTRLTVV.

This clonotype was seen only a few times. The gene calls are TRBV12-3 or TRBV12-4 and TRBJ2-3; 12 bases match TRBD2. Germline trimming cut 5 bases from V and 4 bases from J; bases unmatched to any gene: 4. The CDR3 consists of 15 residues. Written as DNA, the CDR3 is TGTGCCAGCAGTCCGACTAGCGGGGGTGCAGATACGCAGTATTTT. Protein product: CASSPTSGGADTQYF.

With regard to this clonotype: At one of its ends the junction is not consistent with the germline gene, which may arise from a read error. The chain links TRBV5-1 to TRBJ2-3; 8 positions match TRBD2. The CDR3 is made up of 14 amino acids. From germline, CDR1 is SGHRS and CDR2 YFSETQ. The CDR3 sequence: CASSLRTSRDTQYF. CDR3 nucleotide sequence: TGCGCCAGCAGCCTACGGACTAGCAGAGATACGCAGTATTTT. Filled out from reference TRBV5-1 and TRBJ2-3, the complete variable domain reads KAGVTQTPRYLIKTRGQQVTLSCSPISGHRSVSWYQQTPGQGLQFLFEYFSETQRNKGNFPGRFSGRQFSNSRSEMNVSTLELGDSALYLCASSLRTSRDTQYFGPGTRLTVL.

This clonotype was found a few times. The rearrangement joins TRBV6-5 to TRBJ1-2; TRBD1 might be the D (5 bases). V lost 6 bases to trimming and J lost 8 bases, with 16 bases between them. CDR1 is MNHEY, CDR2 SVGAGI, per germline. The CDR3 sequence is 13 residues long. The CDR3 reads CASRADSPGGYTF. CDR3 sequence (DNA): TGTGCCAGCAGAGCCGACAGCCCCGGAGGCTACACCTTC.

The V and J genes are TRBV9 and TRBJ2-5, with 7 bases identical to TRBD2. The V segment lost 4 bases and the J segment 4 bases; nucleotides outside the gene matches: 7. The germline V gene has CDR1 SGDLS and CDR2 YYNGEE. The CDR3 sequence is 14 residues long. The CDR3 sequence is CASSIAGDGETQYF. The CDR3 DNA is TGTGCCAGCAGCATTGCGGGAGACGGAGAGACCCAGTACTTC. The whole variable domain, remainder taken from reference TRBV9 and TRBJ2-5, is DSGVTQTPKHLITATGQRVTLRCSPRSGDLSVYWYQQSLDQGLQFLIQYYNGEERAKGNILERFSAQQFPDLHSELNLSSLELGDSALYFCASSIAGDGETQYFGPGTRLLVL.

V gene TRBV7-3 combines with J gene TRBJ1-1; D is unresolved. Trimming stripped 5 bases from V and 6 bases from J, with 7 bases between. The CDR3 runs 11 residues. Germline V gene data show CDR1 as SGHTA and CDR2 as FQGTGA. The CDR3 loop reads CASSRKAEAFF. Here the CDR3 DNA reads TGTGCCAGCAGCCGTAAAGCTGAAGCTTTCTTT.

This chain joins TRBV5-1 and TRBJ1-1; a weak D match, TRBD1 (5 bases). This CDR3 has 15 residues. V lost 4 bases and J 0 bases, leaving 13 bases between the germline ends. Per germline, CDR1 SGHRS and CDR2 YFSETQ. In nucleotides, the CDR3 is TGCGCCAGCAGCCCGCTGACAGACATGAACACTGAAGCTTTCTTT. Protein product: CASSPLTDMNTEAFF.

This clonotype was counted many times. V is TRBV5-1 and J is TRBJ2-3; D is unclear. The ends were cut back, 3 bases at V and 5 bases at J, with 4 bases in the middle. The CDR3 sequence is 11 residues long. In germline, CDR1 is SGHRS, CDR2 YFSETQ. The DNA for the CDR3 is TGCGCCAGCAGCTCGGTAGATACGCAGTATTTT. It specifies CASSSVDTQYF. The variable domain in full, completed from reference TRBV5-1 and TRBJ2-3, reads KAGVTQTPRYLIKTRGQQVTLSCSPISGHRSVSWYQQTPGQGLQFLFEYFSETQRNKGNFPGRFSGRQFSNSRSEMNVSTLELGDSALYLCASSSVDTQYFGPGTRLTVL.

With regard to this clonotype: Possible read error: a much larger clone is one base away. The chain employs TRBV24-1 and TRBJ2-1; D is unresolved. This CDR3 comprises 14 residues. Germline V gene lookup returns CDR1 KGHDR and CDR2 SFDVKD. The CDR3 region is CATSDPSVYNKQFF. In DNA form, the CDR3 reads TGTGCCACCAGTGACCCCAGCGTCTACAATAAGCAGTTCTTC.

In this sample, this clonotype turned up many times. The V call is TRBV7-9, the J call TRBJ2-1; 7 bases align to TRBD2. The germline gives CDR1 SEHNR, CDR2 FQNEAQ (reference sequence). V lost 4 bases and J lost 3; bases outside the gene matches: 6. The CDR3 covers 15 residues. CDR3: CASSSWGGFYNEQFF. The CDR3 nucleotides read TGTGCCAGCAGCTCCTGGGGGGGATTCTACAATGAGCAGTTCTTC.